The 14 T cell receptor beta chains presented below share a single source sample, sequenced in a study of identical twins. MiXCR, run by TCRdb on the 5' RACE reads, gives a single entry per CDR3 protein. The sample consists of 640,000 or so distinct CDR3 sequences, approximately 6% of them appearing once. The specimen sequenced was naive T cells sorted from blood. These receptors all stem from a man younger than 35 in good health.

This clonotype was counted many times. J is TRBJ2-1 and V is TRBV7-2, with TRBD2 identical over 10 bases. This CDR3 is built from 14 residues. V was pared by 2 bases and J by 10 bases, with 5 bases of the junction left unmatched. CDR1 is SGHTA and CDR2 is FQGNSA in the germline V gene. The CDR3 sequence is CASSLLSLAGEQFF. As DNA, the CDR3 is TGTGCCAGCAGCTTACTCTCACTAGCGGGAGAGCAGTTCTTC.

This clonotype was seen at least ten times. V and J are TRBV6-5 and TRBJ1-2; 9 bases agree with TRBD1. Germline lookup yields CDR1 MNHEY and CDR2 SVGAGI. V lost 10 bases and J lost 4; bases outside the gene matches: 4. The CDR3 runs to 12 residues. The CDR3 reads CATTGGAYGYTF. The CDR3 DNA reads TGTGCCACAACAGGGGGCGCCTATGGCTACACCTTC.

Many counts were recorded for this clonotype. V gene TRBV20-1 combines with J gene TRBJ2-3; the D is unclear. Deletions cut 6 bases from V and 12 bases from J, with 19 bases between. The CDR3 spans 12 residues. From germline, CDR1 is DFQATT and CDR2 SNEGSKA (reference sequence). The CDR3 DNA follows: TGCAGTGCAACCGGGCCGAATCCCTCCCAGTATTTT. This translates into CSATGPNPSQYF.

This clonotype occurred many times. The chain combines TRBV4-1 with TRBJ1-6, with TRBD1 as a possible D gene (5 bases). CDR3 size: 16 residues. V shed 1 base and J shed 8 bases, with 15 bases lying between them. Germline CDR1 is MGHRA and CDR2 is YSYEKL. CDR3: CASSQVAGPLDSPLHF. The CDR3 bases are TGCGCCAGCAGCCAAGTGGCAGGGCCGCTGGATTCACCCCTCCACTTT.

V and J are TRBV27 and TRBJ1-1; unclear D gene. The CDR3 has 16 amino acids. V was clipped by 0 bases and J by 4 bases, with 15 bases between them. Germline CDR1 and CDR2: MNHEY and SMNVEV (reference sequence). This CDR3 is CASSLSSGQMATEAFF. The CDR3 bases are TGTGCCAGCAGTTTATCGTCGGGTCAGATGGCCACTGAAGCTTTCTTT.

This clonotype has ten or more counts. The chain joins TRBV7-8 to TRBJ2-1, with 9 nucleotides matching TRBD2. Germline-derived CDR1 and CDR2 are SGHVS and FQNEAQ. Losses at the gene ends were 1 base for V and 7 bases for J; bases not matched to a gene: 8. The CDR3 runs 16 residues. The chain's CDR3 is CASSLVTSGQGNEQFF. For the CDR3, the DNA is TGTGCCAGCAGCTTAGTGACTAGCGGCCAGGGGAATGAGCAGTTCTTC. The variable domain in full, completed from reference TRBV7-8 and TRBJ2-1, reads GAGVSQSPRYKVAKRGQDVALRCDPISGHVSLFWYQQALGQGPEFLTYFQNEAQLDKSGLPSDRFFAERPEGSVSTLKIQRTQQEDSAVYLCASSLVTSGQGNEQFFGPGTRLTVL.

A single count supports this clonotype. In DNA, the CDR3 is TGTGCCAGTAGTACAGCCGTCTCCTACGAGCAGTACTTC. Its translation: CASSTAVSYEQYF. The chain uses TRBV19 and TRBJ2-7; the D is unclear. V was clipped by 4 bases and J by 0 bases, with 7 bases between them. This CDR3 is built from 13 residues. Germline V CDR1 and CDR2: LNHDA, SQIVND (reference sequence).

CDR3 sequence reads: CASRQNSRGLREKLFF. The CDR3 bases are TGTGCCAGCAGACAAAACTCCCGGGGTCTTAGGGAAAAACTGTTTTTT. The chain joins TRBV28 to TRBJ1-4; D is undetermined. The CDR3 loop spans 16 amino acids. From germline, CDR1 is MDHEN and CDR2 SYDVKM. Trimming shortened V by 6 bases and J by 8 bases, and 22 bases separated the two germline ends.

The table lists this clonotype with a few counts. V usage is TRBV30 and J usage is TRBJ1-5; D perhaps matches TRBD1 (5 bases). Germline CDR1 and CDR2: GTSNPN and SVGIG (reference sequence). Trimming removed 4 bases from V and 3 bases from J, with 19 bases in between. This CDR3 comprises 16 residues. The CDR3, as DNA: TGTGCCTGGACTCAACGGGGACCGTTGATCAATCAGCCCCAGCATTTT. Protein product: CAWTQRGPLINQPQHF.

The table lists this clonotype with many counts. This chain links TRBV29-1 with TRBJ2-7; no clear D. The ends were cut back, 3 bases at V and 1 base at J, with 16 bases in the middle. Germline V lookup: CDR1 SQVTM, CDR2 ANQGSEA. The length of the CDR3 is 15 residues. The CDR3: CSVEANLGRSYEQYF. The CDR3 DNA sequence: TGCAGCGTTGAGGCTAACTTGGGTAGATCCTACGAGCAGTACTTC.

V usage is TRBV30 and J usage is TRBJ2-1; possible D gene TRBD2, 5 bases. V lost 3 bases to trimming and J lost 8 bases, with 14 bases between them. This CDR3 is built from 13 residues. Germline assignment: CDR1 GTSNPN and CDR2 SVGIG (reference sequence). The CDR3 region is CAWSHGVGDEQFF. For the CDR3, the DNA is TGTGCCTGGAGCCACGGGGTAGGAGATGAGCAGTTCTTC.

This clonotype was counted a few times. This chain connects TRBV7-2 to TRBJ2-2; D possibly corresponds to TRBD2 (6 bases). CDR1 is SGHTA and CDR2 is FQGNSA in the germline V gene. The length of the CDR3 is 16 residues. V was clipped by 2 bases and J by 1 base, with 11 bases between them. The CDR3 is CASSLNGGKNTGELFF. CDR3 DNA sequence: TGTGCCAGCAGCTTAAATGGCGGGAAGAACACCGGGGAGCTGTTTTTT.

With respect to this clonotype: One base away lies a much larger clone, so this may be a sequencing read error. No conserved phenylalanine or tryptophan ends this CDR3, so it is likely a read error. The rearrangement uses TRBV12-3 or TRBV12-4 and TRBJ1-5; weak D call: TRBD1 (6 bases). V lost 6 bases and J lost 1, with 7 bases in between. The CDR3 contains 13 residues. This CDR3 reads CASRGQSNQPQHY. Here the CDR3 DNA reads TGTGCCAGCAGGGGACAAAGCAATCAGCCCCAGCATTAT.

This clonotype occurred many times. The chain uses TRBV24-1 and TRBJ2-1; 8 bases align to TRBD2. V was clipped by 11 bases and J by 5 bases; unmatched bases: 7. Per germline, CDR1 KGHDR and CDR2 SFDVKD. This CDR3 contains 13 residues. The CDR3 loop reads CAKAGAPHNEQFF. CDR3 nucleotide sequence: TGTGCCAAAGCGGGAGCCCCCCACAATGAGCAGTTCTTC.